The 13 T cell receptor beta chains given below trace back to one sample, sequenced in a study of cytomegalovirus exposure and HLA in healthy donors. PCR employed 60 Vbeta and 13 Jbeta primers. Sequencing used immunoSEQ multiplex PCR; TCRdb keeps in-frame clones, though not all of them. Among about 120,000 clones, approximately 66% were seen once, and the ten largest hold approximately 8.5%. The sequenced material came from PBMCs. All receptors derive from a middle-aged woman in good health and CMV-seropositive.

This clone was seen a few times. Other DNA sequences in this specimen translate into the identical CDR3. The chain is built from TRBV6-1 and TRBJ1-1; 8 bases agree with TRBD1. This CDR3 is 14 amino acids long. From germline, CDR1 is MNHNS and CDR2 SASEGT. Trimming at V came to 5 bases and at J to 5 bases, leaving 7 bases not matched to a gene. CDR3 sequence: CASSLDRVRTEAFF. The CDR3, as DNA: TGTGCCAGCAGTTTGGACAGGGTCAGGACTGAAGCTTTCTTT.

V and J are TRBV5-1 and TRBJ2-1, with 9 positions matching TRBD2. CDR1 is SGHRS, CDR2 YFSETQ, per germline. This CDR3 is 16 amino acids long. Losses at the gene ends were 4 bases for V and 5 bases for J; bases not matched to a gene: 10. This CDR3 reads CASSGGLAGNHNEQFF. The CDR3 nucleotides are TGCGCCAGCAGCGGGGGGCTAGCGGGGAACCACAATGAGCAGTTCTTC.

This clone showed up just a few times. The chain employs TRBV5-1 and TRBJ1-1; TRBD1 aligns across 10 bases. CDR3 length: 14 amino acids. V shed 3 bases, J shed 2 bases, and the junction held 1 base outside the gene matches. Germline lookup yields CDR1 SGHRS and CDR2 YFSETQ. In nucleotides, the CDR3 is TGCGCCAGCAGCTGGGACAGGGGAAACACTGAAGCTTTCTTT. Protein: CASSWDRGNTEAFF.

The chain employs TRBV12-5 and TRBJ2-5; the D gene is possibly TRBD1 (5 bases). The V gene's germline CDR1 is LGHNT and CDR2 FRNRAP. V lost 5 bases to trimming and J lost 3 bases, with 10 bases between them. The CDR3 sequence is 13 residues long. In nucleotides, the CDR3 is TGTGCTAGTGGTCCCTTGACAGAAGAGACCCAGTACTTC. This encodes CASGPLTEETQYF.

As to this clone: At one end, the junction sequence differs from germline, possibly due to a read error. The V and J genes are TRBV7-9 and TRBJ1-2; TRBD1 is a possible D gene (6 bases). The V gene's germline CDR1 is SEHNR and CDR2 FQNEAQ (reference sequence). The CDR3 sequence is 13 residues long. DNA for the CDR3: TGTTCCAGCGAAAGGACAGCTAACTATGGCTACACCTTC. The encoded protein is CSSERTANYGYTF.

This clone was counted between two and nine times. The chain is built from TRBV6-5 and TRBJ1-5; D is undetermined. The CDR3 sequence is 12 residues long. The ends were cut back, 8 bases at V and 4 bases at J, with 9 bases in the middle. The V gene's germline CDR1 is MNHEY and CDR2 SVGAGI. CDR3 region: CASSWANQPQHF. The CDR3 DNA is TGTGCCAGCTCCTGGGCGAATCAGCCCCAGCATTTT.

This clone turned up a few times. The chain carries TRBV2 and TRBJ2-3, with D possibly TRBD1 on 6 matching bases. This CDR3 region has 16 residues. V was shortened by 1 base and J by 1 base, with 12 bases between the two germline ends. From germline, CDR1 is SNHLY and CDR2 FYNNEI. The CDR3 bases are TGTGCCAGCAGTGAAGGAGGGGGACACCGCACAGATACGCAGTATTTT. Amino acid sequence: CASSEGGGHRTDTQYF.

The genes are TRBV10-3 and TRBJ1-2; possible D gene TRBD1, 5 bases. V lost 7 bases to trimming and J lost 0 bases, with 9 bases between them. In germline, CDR1 is ENHRY, CDR2 SYGVKD. The CDR3 covers 13 residues. CDR3 coding DNA: TGTGCCATCACACAGGAAACTAACTATGGCTACACCTTC. Translation gives CAITQETNYGYTF.

This chain uses TRBV28 with TRBJ2-3, with D perhaps TRBD2 (7 bases). From germline, CDR1 is MDHEN and CDR2 SYDVKM. V was clipped by 6 bases and J by 2 bases, with 18 bases between them. CDR3 length equals 16 residues. The chain's CDR3 is CASRDRRERPTDTQYF. The DNA of the CDR3 is TGTGCCAGCAGAGACAGGCGGGAGAGACCCACAGATACGCAGTATTTT. Supplemented by reference TRBV28 and TRBJ2-3, the full variable domain reads DVKVTQSSRYLVKRTGEKVFLECVQDMDHENMFWYRQDPGLGLRLIYFSYDVKMKEKGDIPEGYSVSREKKERFSLILESASTNQTSMYLCASRDRRERPTDTQYFGPGTRLTVL.

The chain has TRBV7-3 and TRBJ2-7, with 13 bases lining up with TRBD2. The CDR3 is 15 residues long. The V and J ends lost 5 bases and 3 bases, in that order; junction bases with no gene match: 4. Germline CDR1 SGHTA, CDR2 FQGTGA. In nucleotides, the CDR3 is TGTGCCAGCAGCAAACTAGCGGGAGGGCTCTACGAGCAGTACTTC. It translates to CASSKLAGGLYEQYF.

The chain recombines TRBV19 with TRBJ1-3; 7 nucleotides line up with TRBD1. This CDR3 is 15 amino acids long. Germline CDR1 LNHDA, CDR2 SQIVND (reference sequence). V trimming: 5 bases; J trimming: 0 bases; junction bases outside the gene matches: 4. The CDR3 is CASSRDSLSGNTIYF. DNA for the CDR3: TGTGCCAGTAGTCGGGACAGCCTCTCTGGAAACACCATATATTTT.

The chain links TRBV5-6 to TRBJ2-1; D is perhaps TRBD1 (6 bases). The germline CDR1 and CDR2 sequences are SGHDT and YYEEEE. The ends were cut back, 4 bases at V and 4 bases at J, with 15 bases in the middle. The CDR3 covers 15 residues. The CDR3 DNA sequence: TGTGCCAGCAGCGGCAGGGTAGGGGGTTACAATGAGCAGTTCTTC. Translating gives CASSGRVGGYNEQFF.

The V call is TRBV5-1, the J call TRBJ2-2, with 7 positions matching TRBD2. This CDR3 spans 17 amino acids. The germline V gene has CDR1 SGHRS and CDR2 YFSETQ. With V trimmed by 4 bases and J by 3 bases, 12 bases remained unmatched. In DNA, the CDR3 is TGCGCCAGCAGCCCGGCCCAAGCGGGGAGGGACACCGGGGAGCTGTTTTTT. Protein sequence: CASSPAQAGRDTGELFF.